The T cell receptor beta chain described here comes from a study of blood T cell repertoires in COVID-19. Across the study: Italy, Spain and the United States were the sources of the convalescent and acute COVID-19 samples. Nucleic acid was either cDNA or gDNA, and it came from T cells, B-cell-depleted T cells, or PBMCs.

In the original analysis: By means of reference gene primer amplification, nucleated cell counts were estimated. The protocol was immunoSEQ multiplex PCR, while the TCRdb copy is restricted to in-frame clones and leaves out a portion. V and J calls and clone size follow that table, whereas D and trimming were derived from the DNA. The sample lists around 180,000 clones; about 80% were seen once. The CDR3 extends over 15 amino acids. Trimming removed 5 bases from V and 11 bases from J; junction bases left unmatched: 12. Germline CDR1 SGHNT, CDR2 YENEEA. Sequences were obtained from peripheral blood. J is TRBJ2-1 and V is TRBV11-3; 10 positions agree with TRBD2. The origin of this receptor is a human donor in a cohort sampled during active COVID-19. The CDR3 sequence: CASSIRSSGSGKQFF. The CDR3 DNA reads as TGTGCCAGCAGCATAAGGTCTAGCGGGAGTGGGAAGCAGTTCTTC.